A selection of T cell receptor beta chains follows, all from one sample in a study of blood T cell repertoires in COVID-19. This table comes from immunoSEQ multiplex PCR, and its TCRdb copy is limited to in-frame clones, with some not included. This sample has about 350,000 clones, with 70% to 90% found just once. Input material: PBMCs or T cells enriched from blood (not recorded which). The source of these receptors is a woman in her twenties or thirties who had recovered from COVID-19. Each CDR3 is given with its conserved first and last residue. A D gene is named only where the DNA matches it firmly.

J: TRBJ2-3; V: TRBV11-2; D: TRBD2; length: 17; CDR3: CASSFYSAGGPGDTQYF; DNA: TGTGCCAGCAGCTTTTACTCCGCGGGGGGGCCCGGGGATACGCAGTATTTT
J: TRBJ1-2; V: TRBV7-6; D: TRBD1; length: 13; CDR3: CASSFRDSSGYTF; DNA: TGTGCCAGCAGCTTCCGGGACAGTTCTGGCTACACCTTC
J: TRBJ2-4; V: TRBV7-8; D: -; length: 15; CDR3: CASSPQSGFWDIQYF; DNA: TGTGCCAGCAGCCCCCAATCAGGGTTTTGGGACATTCAGTACTTC
J: TRBJ2-7; V: TRBV19; D: TRBD2; length: 14; CDR3: CASRELAGTGEQYF; DNA: TGTGCCAGTAGGGAACTAGCGGGGACGGGAGAGCAGTACTTC
J: TRBJ1-5; V: TRBV28; D: -; length: 12; CDR3: CASRRTGQPQHF; DNA: TGTGCCAGCAGAAGAACGGGTCAGCCCCAGCATTTT
J: TRBJ2-3; V: TRBV7-9; D: TRBD1; length: 17; CDR3: CASSLAQWTGVTDTQYF; DNA: TGTGCCAGCAGCTTAGCGCAGTGGACAGGTGTCACAGATACGCAGTATTTT
J: TRBJ1-6; V: TRBV19; D: TRBD1; length: 13; CDR3: CACSGQGGSPLHF; DNA: TGTGCCTGTTCCGGACAGGGTGGCTCACCCCTCCACTTT
J: TRBJ2-7; V: TRBV6-5; D: -; length: 14; CDR3: CASSQSGLSYEQYF; DNA: TGTGCCAGCAGTCAATCGGGGTTATCCTACGAGCAGTACTTC
J: TRBJ1-5; V: TRBV9; D: -; length: 14; CDR3: CASSPGVDNQPQHF; DNA: TGTGCCAGCAGCCCGGGAGTCGATAATCAGCCCCAGCATTTT
J: TRBJ2-7; V: TRBV9; D: TRBD2; length: 14; CDR3: CASRKASGGGEQYF; DNA: TGTGCCAGCAGAAAGGCTTCGGGAGGCGGCGAGCAGTACTTC
J: TRBJ1-1; V: TRBV29-1; D: -; length: 14; CDR3: CSVSVQGLYTEAFF; DNA: TGCAGCGTTTCTGTGCAGGGCTTATACACTGAAGCTTTCTTT